This T cell receptor (beta chain) stems from a study of cytomegalovirus exposure and HLA in healthy donors (dated by TCRdb to about 2017). About the investigation overall: In an earlier analysis of 587 of the donors, 276 Gb of sequence data and some 100 million unique TCR beta sequences from 150 million to 200 million T cells were reported. To predict cytomegalovirus infection status, the study combined high-throughput TCR immunosequencing, statistical association of individual TCRs with disease status, and machine learning. Of the 398 genotyped donors, roughly 85% fell in the genetic ancestry cluster associated with self-reported Caucasian donors. On average, around 230,000 unique TCR beta nucleotide sequences were sequenced per donor among 398 genotyped donors of the cohort, with roughly 18% of those sequences being non-productive. Class I and class II HLA loci were covered by the typing at four-digit resolution. In a later analysis, previously published TCR beta repertoires from about 670 donors were re-analyzed and high-resolution HLA genotyping was added so that TCR occurrence patterns could be studied. The study aimed to test whether signatures of past pathogen exposure could be identified by cataloging public T cell receptors. The number of donors typed differed by locus, with about 629-640 for A, B, C, DRB1 and DQB1, around 500 for DQA1, 600 to 610 for DPA1, and around 460 for DPB1. The later analysis used no new phenotypic data to find candidate immune exposures, relying instead on TCR beta sequences and their occurrence across donors. Because of strong linkage in the cohort, five DR-DQ haplotypes were treated as single units for association and clustering. Every discovery cohort repertoire had been produced on one sequencing platform. A later genetic analysis used genome-wide SNP genotypes for 398 of the 666 donors, treating that subset as a discovery cohort. Using immunosequencing, the study profiled T cell repertoires from approximately 700 subjects and related those repertoires to cytomegalovirus serostatus. An early release that covered around 590 HLA-typed donors contained about 300 gigabases of sequencing data and 70 million to 100 million unique TCR sequences. An earlier analysis of several hundred of the donors applied high-throughput TCR beta sequencing to assess whether each TCR beta V gene segment acted as functional or pseudogenic. A separate validation cohort of 100 to 150 different subjects was used in addition to the approximately 640-subject first cohort. Alongside the repertoire data, information on donor age, sex, ethnicity and CMV serostatus was compiled. Findings and caveats that apply to the study as a whole: A later genetic analysis associated a missense DCLRE1C variant with V-gene and J-gene trimming of TCR beta chains, and an independent cohort replicated the association. A later analysis found that TCR association rates varied across HLA loci, with DRB1 alleles showing the most associated TCRs and HLA-C alleles the fewest. A later analysis reported that several top co-occurrence clusters appeared linked to parvovirus B19, influenza, CMV and Epstein-Barr virus. In an earlier analysis of a few hundred of the donors, most TCR beta V segments were observed in productive rearrangements about 87% or about 30% of the time, broadly matching IMGT annotations. Because HLA typing was unavailable for some donors at each locus, only the typed subset was used in association tests. The sequencing pipeline was judged likely to have produced a cluster of highly shared sequence variants as a technical artifact. The only immune exposure information available for the cohort was CMV serostatus. According to a later genetic analysis, donors in an Asian-associated ancestry cluster had fewer N-insertions in productive TCRs than the approximately 700-donor mean. Linkage disequilibrium might explain the correlated functional status among segregating V segments, but an unknown experimental factor could not be ruled out. In a later analysis, HLA-associated TCR beta chains showed more clonal expansion and lower generation probabilities than non-associated chains that were equally common. In the study, approximately 150 TCR beta chains were listed as associated with cytomegalovirus. The cohort was sequenced for TCR beta chains only, and without alpha or paired-chain data the features that could be detected were limited. Most TCR sequences were observed very rarely across donors, whereas some public TCRs were present in many individuals. In both the original and validation cohorts, the classifier was reported to diagnose cytomegalovirus status with high specificity and sensitivity. A further reported finding was that TCR beta sequences accurately predicted the HLA-A and HLA-B alleles for most subjects in the first cohort. Strong co-occurrence of HLA alleles, especially DR and DQ, made assigning TCR associations to individual alleles difficult. At a false discovery rate of 0.05, a later analysis linked approximately 18,000 TCR beta sequences to specific HLA alleles. Sequencing depth was assumed to be roughly uniform across donors in the presence/absence analyses, though that assumption may not hold. In vitro tests confirmed that a few of the cytomegalovirus-associated TCR beta chains recognize cytomegalovirus antigens. Some IMGT-functional V segments, including TRBV6-2 and TRBV6-3, could not be told apart with the 87-base-pair reads, so those segments were excluded. Because counts were too low, approximately 15 rarely observed V segments, including chromosome 9 orphons, were excluded from the earlier analysis of 587 of the donors. The authors suggested that the approach could potentially be generalized to other disease states and immunological phenotypes. According to a later analysis, most CMV-associated TCR beta chains appeared to be HLA-restricted, and the HLA associations seemed to be driven largely by CMV exposure.

Notes on this clone: Its antigen is currently not known. No quality values exist for individual bases; no much larger clone is one base distant.

The cohort consisted of fewer than 700 healthy bone marrow donors. All cohort members were sampled while nominally healthy, although unrecorded immune exposures were likely present. The donor tested CMV seropositive, placing the donor among the 310 or so seropositive members of the cohort. Every donor gave a peripheral blood sample, and the peripheral blood mononuclear cells from that sample were used for TCR beta sequencing. Genomic DNA extraction from the blood cell samples was performed with the Qiagen DNeasy Blood Extraction Kit. Libraries were prepared through the immunoSEQ multiplex PCR assay. A mixture of 60 forward primers for TCR Vbeta segments and 13 reverse primers for TCR Jbeta segments was used in the multiplex PCR. The CDR3 region of rearranged TCR beta genes was amplified from genomic DNA by a multiplex PCR assay. The amplified TCR beta libraries were sequenced on the Illumina HiSeq System as 87-base-pair reads. In the paper's pipeline: A later analysis tallied around 82 million unique TCR beta chains across the 666 repertoires, and some 10 million of those chains were shared by two or more donors. Raw reads were error-corrected and collapsed into unique sequences by a nearest-neighbor algorithm in which closely related sequences were merged to remove PCR and sequencing errors. V, D and J gene segments were assigned by aligning CDR3 sequences to IMGT reference sequences. Each retained sequence needed at least a six-nucleotide match to both a V gene segment and a J gene segment. Rearrangements were called productive when the CDR3 lacked stop codons and stayed in frame with V and J; all others were non-productive. Following IMGT convention, CDR3 was defined as the stretch from the second conserved V-encoded cysteine up to the conserved J-encoded phenylalanine. In an earlier analysis of 500 to 650 of the donors, sequences lacking an unambiguous match to a single V gene segment were excluded. In an earlier analysis of roughly 500 of the donors, V segments were called functional above 56.7% productive rearrangements and were called segregating when the between-donor standard deviation exceeded 5%. A statistical classification framework was built for diagnosing cytomegalovirus status from the catalog of TCR beta chain sequences. In a later analysis, V and J genes were assigned by comparing TCR nucleotide sequences against IMGT/GENE-DB human TR gene sequences. Using the TCRdist pipeline, a later analysis assigned CDR3 sequences along with most-parsimonious VDJ recombination scenarios. In a later analysis, every TCR beta chain was defined by the combination of its CDR3 amino acid sequence and its V-gene family, and reads without a unique V-gene family were dropped. In a later analysis, nearly 600 highly shared, low-generation-probability nucleotide sequences were removed to address suspected cross-contamination and a sequencing artifact. In a later analysis, a clonal expansion index for each public chain was calculated from normalized within-repertoire ranks of inferred template counts. Generation probabilities in a later analysis came from a VDJ recombination model fitted to out-of-frame rearrangements, and those results were checked against IGoR. In a later analysis, hypergeometric tests were used to score TCR-TCR, TCR-HLA and TCR-CMV co-occurrence, with a repertoire-size bias correction applied to TCR pairs. False discovery rates were estimated in a later analysis by permuting HLA or CMV assignments 20 times. In a later analysis, co-occurring TCRs were grouped using DBSCAN, and TCRdist sequence similarity was added for clustering within HLA-allele-positive subsets. For co-occurrence clustering, repertoires with fewer than 30,000 or more than 120,000 public chains were excluded, along with five repertoires with anomalous nucleotide sharing. Not all clones reach the TCRdb copy of this immuneACCESS table, which keeps in-frame sequences only. Checked studies attribute under half of the gap to unresolved V genes and leave the rest unexplained. V and J calls plus clone size are reproduced from that table; the DNA served to infer D and trimming. Within this sample are about 100,000 clones, with roughly four fifths of them counted one time only. The ten largest clonotypes hold 19% of the sample.

Sequences GTSNPN (CDR1) and SVGIG (CDR2) are obtained from the germline V gene (reference sequence). Relative to germline, V is 0 bases shorter and J is 5 bases shorter, with 10 bases between their ends. Reading from cysteine to phenylalanine, the CDR3 counts 13 amino acids. Only CDR3 DNA remains: 39 bases, in frame from the first base. Sequencing was done on a sample of PBMCs. Rearrangement joined TRBV30 to TRBJ2-5; there is no confident call for the D gene. The sequence was obtained from a woman aged 60-75 years in good health and CMV-seropositive. CDR3 loop: CAWSVRAMETQYF. In nucleotide form, the sequence is TGTGCCTGGAGTGTCAGAGCGATGGAGACCCAGTACTTC.